What follows are 19 T cell receptor beta chains derived from one specimen sequenced in a study of shared clonotypes between healthy human individuals. Libraries were prepared by immunoSEQ multiplex PCR; TCRdb keeps only in-frame clonotypes and omits some of them. Of 2 million to 2.5 million clones listed, around 93% are singletons. What was sequenced was naive CD4+ T cells from PBMCs. Subset indicated: CD45RA+ positively selected. These receptors were taken from a man aged 18 to 30 in good health. Some clones in this sample may be carry-over from other donors' samples.

A note on this clone: Within the sample, other DNA sequences also encode this same CDR3. J is TRBJ2-5 and V is TRBV30, with D hard to call. Trimming took 5 bases from V and 1 from J, leaving 11 bases between them. There are 13 residues in the CDR3. Germline lookup yields CDR1 GTSNPN and CDR2 SVGIG (reference sequence). The CDR3 region has the DNA TGTGCCTGGTCCCTAGGCAGCCAAGAGACCCAGTACTTC. This encodes CAWSLGSQETQYF.

The CDR3 reads CASSILAASYNEQFF. The DNA of the CDR3 is TGTGCCAGCAGCATACTAGCGGCCTCCTACAATGAGCAGTTCTTC. The V gene is TRBV6-4, the J gene TRBJ2-1; 8 nucleotides line up with TRBD2. After removal of 6 bases from V and 0 bases from J, the junction contained 4 bases not matched to a gene. Germline assignment: CDR1 MRHNA and CDR2 SNTAGT. This CDR3 spans 15 amino acids.

The rearrangement uses TRBV15 and TRBJ1-1; 10 bases line up with TRBD1. The CDR3 contains 14 residues. Germline V gene lookup returns CDR1 LNHNV and CDR2 YYDKDF (reference sequence). The junction had 3 bases not matched to a gene; V was cut back by 3 bases and J by 5 bases. CDR3 sequence: CATSRPGQGTEAFF. CDR3 DNA: TGTGCCACCAGCAGGCCGGGACAGGGGACTGAAGCTTTCTTT.

V usage is TRBV30 and J usage is TRBJ2-3; 8 bases are shared with TRBD2. CDR3 length equals 14 residues. Germline values: CDR1 GTSNPN, CDR2 SVGIG (reference sequence). The V and J ends lost 4 bases and 0 bases, in that order; junction bases with no gene match: 3. The CDR3 coding sequence is TGTGCCTGGAATGGACTAGCAAGCACAGATACGCAGTATTTT. Amino acid sequence: CAWNGLASTDTQYF.

V usage is TRBV7-3 and J usage is TRBJ2-5; D not resolved. The CDR3 loop spans 13 amino acids. Trimming removed 2 bases from V and 7 bases from J, with 11 bases in between. Germline CDR1 reads SGHTA; CDR2 reads FQGTGA. In DNA, the CDR3 is TGTGCCAGCAGCTTATCTTCTCCGGGGACCCAGTACTTC. It specifies CASSLSSPGTQYF.

The chain couples TRBV7-2 to TRBJ1-1; TRBD1 aligns across 8 bases. The V gene end was trimmed by 2 bases and the J gene end by 2 bases; junction bases not matched to a gene: 7. This CDR3 is built from 16 residues. Germline V lookup: CDR1 SGHTA, CDR2 FQGNSA. The CDR3 sequence: CASSLSRGQGNTEAFF. Here the CDR3 DNA reads TGTGCCAGCAGCTTAAGTAGAGGACAGGGCAACACTGAAGCTTTCTTT.

The chain couples TRBV7-3 to TRBJ2-3; TRBD1 matches at 9 bases. V dropped 5 bases and J dropped 9; count of bases not matched to a gene: 9. CDR3 length: 14 residues. Germline V gene lookup returns CDR1 SGHTA and CDR2 FQGTGA. CDR3 nucleotide sequence: TGTGCCAGCAGCGCACACATCGGACAGGGGACGCAGTATTTT. The encoded protein is CASSAHIGQGTQYF.

The V call is TRBV28, the J call TRBJ2-7; D possibly corresponds to TRBD2 (6 bases). The V gene's germline CDR1 is MDHEN and CDR2 SYDVKM. Deletions cut 2 bases from V and 2 bases from J, with 13 bases between. There are 15 residues in the CDR3. CDR3 region: CASSLAGLETYEQYF. CDR3 in DNA: TGTGCCAGCAGTTTAGCGGGACTGGAGACCTACGAGCAGTACTTC. Supplemented by reference TRBV28 and TRBJ2-7, the full variable domain reads DVKVTQSSRYLVKRTGEKVFLECVQDMDHENMFWYRQDPGLGLRLIYFSYDVKMKEKGDIPEGYSVSREKKERFSLILESASTNQTSMYLCASSLAGLETYEQYFGPGTRLTVT.

The V and J genes are TRBV18 and TRBJ1-3; 7 positions match TRBD1. Germline CDR1 and CDR2: KGHSH and LQKENI. The V and J ends lost 3 bases and 10 bases, in that order; junction bases with no gene match: 6. This CDR3 comprises 13 residues. The CDR3 nucleotides are TGTGCCAGCTCACCTGGGACAGAGGATACCATATATTTT. It specifies CASSPGTEDTIYF.

This rearrangement joins TRBV5-4 to TRBJ2-1, with 10 bases lining up with TRBD1. The CDR3 length is 13 residues. Germline CDR1 and CDR2: SGHNT and YYREEE (reference sequence). With V trimmed by 3 bases and J by 6 bases, 0 bases remained unmatched. The CDR3 protein is CASSWTGGNEQFF. The CDR3 nucleotides are TGTGCCAGCAGCTGGACAGGGGGCAATGAGCAGTTCTTC.

V and J are TRBV18 and TRBJ2-5; perhaps TRBD1 as D (6 bases). CDR1 and CDR2 from the germline V gene are KGHSH and LQKENI. The V gene lost 3 bases and the J gene lost 3 bases, with 14 bases spanning the gap. This CDR3 has 15 residues. CDR3 amino acids: CASSPNRVREETQYF. The CDR3 DNA reads TGTGCCAGCTCACCTAACAGGGTCCGAGAAGAGACCCAGTACTTC.

This clone was seen only once. The rearrangement uses TRBV30 and TRBJ1-2; no clear D gene. This CDR3 has 14 amino acids. Trimming removed 0 bases from V and 8 bases from J, with 16 bases in between. In germline, CDR1 is GTSNPN, CDR2 SVGIG (reference sequence). This CDR3 reads CAWSVRVRPRGYTF. CDR3 nucleotide sequence: TGTGCCTGGAGTGTAAGGGTCCGACCTAGGGGCTACACCTTC. The whole variable domain, filled in from reference TRBV30 and TRBJ1-2, reads SQTIHQWPATLVQPVGSPLSLECTVEGTSNPNLYWYRQAAGRGLQLLFYSVGIGQISSEVPQNLSASRPQDRQFILSSKKLLLSDSGFYLCAWSVRVRPRGYTFGSGTRLTVV.

V is TRBV5-1 and J is TRBJ2-5, with D tentatively TRBD1 (6 bases). CDR1 SGHRS and CDR2 YFSETQ come from the germline V gene. The CDR3 runs to 14 residues. V dropped 4 bases and J dropped 5 bases, with 15 bases sitting between them. The CDR3 nucleotides are TGCGCCAGCAGCCCCCGGTGGGGGCCCGAGACCCAGTACTTC. Its translation is CASSPRWGPETQYF.

The chain carries TRBV25-1 and TRBJ2-2, with a weak D call TRBD1 (6 bases). The ends were cut back, 3 bases at V and 7 bases at J, with 12 bases in the middle. The germline V gene encodes CDR1 MGHDK and CDR2 SYGVNS. This CDR3 is 14 amino acids long. The CDR3 region has the DNA TGTGCCAGCAGTGACCCAGGGGCGAACGGGGAGCTGTTTTTT. Amino acids: CASSDPGANGELFF.

The chain employs TRBV29-1 and TRBJ1-1; D is possibly TRBD1 (6 bases). Trimming cost V 4 bases and J 4 bases, with 16 bases left between them. Germline assignment: CDR1 SQVTM and CDR2 ANQGSEA. The CDR3 length is 14 residues. The CDR3 protein is CSVVFRGQVTEAFF. In DNA form, the CDR3 reads TGCAGCGTTGTTTTCAGGGGACAAGTCACTGAAGCTTTCTTT.

This rearrangement joins TRBV5-1 to TRBJ2-5; D is uncertain. The end of the DNA is better explained by TRBJ2-7, so the J call may be wrong. Germline CDR1 is SGHRS and CDR2 is YFSETQ. This CDR3 has 14 amino acids. The CDR3 bases are TGCGCCAGCAAAGGGTCTTTAACCTCCTACGAGCAGTACTTC. Protein product: CASKGSLTSYEQYF.

V is TRBV5-1 and J is TRBJ2-5; TRBD1 matches at 7 bases. V shed 3 bases and J 3 bases; nucleotides not matched to a gene: 2. The germline CDR1 and CDR2 sequences are SGHRS and YFSETQ. The CDR3 extends over 13 amino acids. As DNA, the CDR3 is TGCGCCAGCAGCTATACAGGGGAAGAGACCCAGTACTTC. Translating it yields CASSYTGEETQYF.

J is TRBJ2-3 and V is TRBV21-1; TRBD2, the table's D call, was not compared with the DNA. TRBV21-1 is listed as a pseudogene. There are 19 residues in the CDR3. The CDR3 DNA follows: TGTGCCAGCAGCACGGGACTAGCGGGAGGGCACCCGGCGACAGATACGCAGTATTTT. This encodes CASSTGLAGGHPATDTQYF.

The chain joins TRBV4-3 to TRBJ2-3; no clear D gene. Germline assignment: CDR1 LGHNA and CDR2 YSLEER. The length of the CDR3 is 17 residues. Trimming took off 0 bases at V and 0 bases at J, with 13 bases between the two ends. This chain's CDR3 is CASSQEYADPSTDTQYF. The CDR3 coding sequence is TGCGCCAGCAGCCAAGAATACGCAGACCCCAGCACAGATACGCAGTATTTT.